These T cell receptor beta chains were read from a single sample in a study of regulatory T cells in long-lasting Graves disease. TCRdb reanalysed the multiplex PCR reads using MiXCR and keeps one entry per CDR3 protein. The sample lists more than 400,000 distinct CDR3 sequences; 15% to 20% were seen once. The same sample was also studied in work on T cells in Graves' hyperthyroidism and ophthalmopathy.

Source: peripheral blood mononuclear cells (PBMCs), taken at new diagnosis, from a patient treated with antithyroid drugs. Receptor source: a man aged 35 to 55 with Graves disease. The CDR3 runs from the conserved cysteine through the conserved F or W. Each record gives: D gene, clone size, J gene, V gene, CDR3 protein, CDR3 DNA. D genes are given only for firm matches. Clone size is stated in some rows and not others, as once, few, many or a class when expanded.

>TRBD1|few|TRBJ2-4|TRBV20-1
CSAPGQGNIQYF
TGCAGTGCTCCCGGACAGGGGAACATTCAGTACTTC
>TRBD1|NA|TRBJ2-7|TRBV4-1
CASSHPAQGSYEQYF
TGCGCCAGCAGCCACCCGGCACAGGGGTCTTACGAGCAGTACTTC
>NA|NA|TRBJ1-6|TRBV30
CAWSSDSPLHF
TGTGCCTGGAGTTCCGATTCACCCCTCCACTTT
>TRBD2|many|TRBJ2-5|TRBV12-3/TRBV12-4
CASTEGGTRETQYF
TGTGCCAGCACCGAGGGAGGGACTCGAGAGACCCAGTACTTC
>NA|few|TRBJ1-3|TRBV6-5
CASSYQGIGNTIYF
TGTGCCAGCAGTTACCAGGGAATCGGAAACACCATATATTTT
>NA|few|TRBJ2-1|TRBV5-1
CASSVDGVGGRQFF
TGCGCCAGCAGCGTGGACGGAGTGGGGGGTAGGCAGTTCTTC
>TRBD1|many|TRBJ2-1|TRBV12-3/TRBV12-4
CASSQSTGTGGRYNEQFF
TGTGCCAGCAGCCAATCAACCGGGACAGGGGGCCGGTACAATGAGCAGTTCTTC
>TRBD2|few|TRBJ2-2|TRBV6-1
CASRDRGGRTGELFF
TGTGCCAGCAGGGACCGGGGGGGGAGAACCGGGGAGCTGTTTTTT
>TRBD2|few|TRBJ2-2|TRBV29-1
CSVNGLAGAPNTGELFF
TGCAGCGTCAATGGACTAGCGGGAGCCCCGAACACCGGGGAGCTGTTTTTT
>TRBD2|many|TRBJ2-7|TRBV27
CATRRGAYEQYF
TGTGCCACCCGCCGGGGGGCCTACGAGCAGTACTTC
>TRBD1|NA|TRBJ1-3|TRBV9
CASSVRDRGNTIYF
TGTGCCAGCAGCGTCCGGGACAGGGGAAACACCATATATTTT
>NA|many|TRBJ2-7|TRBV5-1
CASRRDSSYEQYF
TGTGCCAGCAGGAGGGACAGCTCCTACGAGCAGTACTTC
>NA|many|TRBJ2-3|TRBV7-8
CASSFLETSTDTQYF
TGTGCCAGCAGCTTCCTTGAGACTAGCACAGATACGCAGTATTTT
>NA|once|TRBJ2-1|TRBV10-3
CAIKGGGETQFF
TGTGCCATCAAAGGGGGCGGGGAGACCCAGTTCTTC
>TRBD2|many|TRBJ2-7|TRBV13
CASSLTSGSAEQYF
TGTGCCAGCAGCTTGACTAGCGGGAGCGCAGAGCAGTACTTC
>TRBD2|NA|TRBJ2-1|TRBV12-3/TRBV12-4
CASRSGTSLTEQFF
TGTGCCAGCAGATCCGGGACTAGTCTTACTGAGCAGTTCTTC
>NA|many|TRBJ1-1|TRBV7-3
CASSLSTGINTEAFF
TGTGCCAGCAGCTTATCAACAGGGATAAACACTGAAGCTTTCTTT
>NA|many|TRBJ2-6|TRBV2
CASSEMGGSGANVLTF
TGTGCCAGCAGTGAAATGGGGGGTTCCGGGGCCAACGTCCTGACTTTC
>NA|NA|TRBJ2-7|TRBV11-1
CASSPGGTVYEQYF
TGTGCCAGCAGCCCGGGTGGCACCGTGTACGAGCAGTACTTC
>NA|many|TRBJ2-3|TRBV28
CASSRRTFTDTQYF
TGTGCCAGCAGCCGTAGGACATTTACAGATACGCAGTATTTT
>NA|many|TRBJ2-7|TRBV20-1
CSAIRDRFTYEQYF
TGCAGTGCTATAAGGGACCGATTTACCTACGAGCAGTACTTC
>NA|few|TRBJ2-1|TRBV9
CASSRGNYNEQFF
TGTGCCAGCAGCAGAGGGAACTACAATGAGCAGTTCTTC
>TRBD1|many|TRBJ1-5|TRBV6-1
CASSPGTGVRNQPQHF
TGTGCCAGCAGCCCCGGGACAGGGGTTCGCAATCAGCCCCAGCATTTT
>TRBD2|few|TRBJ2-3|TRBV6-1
CASATTSGRGTDTQYF
TGTGCCAGCGCGACGACTAGCGGGAGAGGTACAGATACGCAGTATTTT
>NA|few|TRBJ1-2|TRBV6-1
CASNEASYRGSHGYTF
TGTGCCAGCAATGAAGCATCGTATCGGGGGAGCCATGGCTACACCTTC
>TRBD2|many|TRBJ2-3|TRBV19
CASSIAGEREITDTQYF
TGTGCCAGTAGTATAGCTGGGGAGCGGGAGATCACAGATACGCAGTATTTT
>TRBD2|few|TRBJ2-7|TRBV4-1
CASSQDLSGTRGFEQYF
TGCGCCAGCAGCCAAGACCTATCCGGGACTAGGGGCTTCGAGCAGTACTTC
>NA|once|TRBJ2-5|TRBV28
CASSLQGRGVVETQYF
TGTGCCAGCAGTTTGCAGGGGAGAGGGGTTGTGGAGACCCAGTACTTC
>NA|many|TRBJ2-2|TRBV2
CASGRQQLNTGELFF
TGTGCCAGCGGGCGGCAGCAACTGAACACCGGGGAGCTGTTTTTT
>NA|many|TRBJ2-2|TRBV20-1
CSASRQLNTGELFF
TGCAGTGCTAGTCGGCAATTAAACACCGGGGAGCTGTTTTTT
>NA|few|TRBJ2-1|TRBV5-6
CASSPQEAAYNEQFF
TGTGCCAGCAGCCCCCAGGAGGCAGCCTACAATGAGCAGTTCTTC
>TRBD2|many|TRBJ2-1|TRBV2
CASSEKGLAGRYNEQFF
TGTGCCAGCAGTGAAAAAGGGCTAGCGGGAAGGTACAATGAGCAGTTCTTC
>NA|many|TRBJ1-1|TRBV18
CASSSIGQSANTEAFF
TGTGCCAGCTCATCAATAGGGCAGTCCGCGAACACTGAAGCTTTCTTT
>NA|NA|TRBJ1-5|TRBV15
CATSRGQGLGSNQPQHF
TGTGCCACCAGCAGAGGCCAGGGATTGGGAAGCAATCAGCCCCAGCATTTT
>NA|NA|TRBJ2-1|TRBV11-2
CASSSETWTGRFF
TGTGCCAGCAGCTCAGAAACGTGGACCGGGCGGTTCTTC
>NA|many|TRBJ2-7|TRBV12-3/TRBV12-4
CASSFLTGYEQYF
TGTGCCAGCAGTTTCCTCACAGGGTACGAGCAGTACTTC